Below, one T cell receptor (beta chain) is given with its context. The entry originates in a study of blood T cell repertoires in COVID-19. Background on the study: COVID-19 samples collected from the United States, Italy and Spain covered acute and convalescent phases. T cells, B-cell-depleted T cells, or PBMCs supplied cDNA or gDNA.

Germline CDR1 reads KGHSH; CDR2 reads LQKENI. Trimming removed 3 bases from V and 6 bases from J; junction bases left unmatched: 8. CDR3 length: 15 residues. In the authors' methods: Reference gene primer amplification in the assay estimated nucleated cell counts. TCRdb's copy holds only in-frame clones and misses some; the assay was immunoSEQ multiplex PCR. V, J and clone size are those of that table, while D and trimming were read from the DNA. In the table there are under 250,000 clones, about three quarters of which are singletons. The sample taken for sequencing was peripheral blood. V gene TRBV18 combines with J gene TRBJ2-1, with 7 bases lining up with TRBD2. The sequence came from a woman in her sixties or seventies with acute or convalescent COVID-19. The chain's CDR3 is CASSPGLESFNEQFF. DNA of the CDR3: TGTGCCAGCTCACCCGGACTAGAAAGTTTCAATGAGCAGTTCTTC. The full variable domain, its missing parts supplied by reference TRBV18 and TRBJ2-1, is NAGVMQNPRHLVRRRGQEARLRCSPMKGHSHVYWYRQLPEEGLKFMVYLQKENIIDESGMPKERFSAEFPKEGPSILRIQQVVRGDSAAYFCASSPGLESFNEQFFGPGTRLTVL.